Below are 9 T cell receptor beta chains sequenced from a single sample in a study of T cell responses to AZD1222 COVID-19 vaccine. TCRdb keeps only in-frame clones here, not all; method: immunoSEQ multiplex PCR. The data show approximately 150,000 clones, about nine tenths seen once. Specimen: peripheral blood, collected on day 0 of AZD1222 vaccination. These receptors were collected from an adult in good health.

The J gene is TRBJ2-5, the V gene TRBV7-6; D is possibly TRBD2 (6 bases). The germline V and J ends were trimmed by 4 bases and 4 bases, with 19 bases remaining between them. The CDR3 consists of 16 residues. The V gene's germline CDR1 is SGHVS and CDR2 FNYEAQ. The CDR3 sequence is CASSSTPRDSRETQYF. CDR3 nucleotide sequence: TGTGCCAGCAGCTCGACCCCCCGGGACTCAAGAGAGACCCAGTACTTC.

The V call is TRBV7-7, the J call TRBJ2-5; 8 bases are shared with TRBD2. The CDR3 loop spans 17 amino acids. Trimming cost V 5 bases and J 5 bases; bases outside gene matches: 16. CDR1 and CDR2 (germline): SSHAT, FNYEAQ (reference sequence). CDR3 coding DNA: TGTGCCAGCAGCCCCCGCGGGGGGAAAGAAGGTCGGGAGACCCAGTACTTC. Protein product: CASSPRGGKEGRETQYF.

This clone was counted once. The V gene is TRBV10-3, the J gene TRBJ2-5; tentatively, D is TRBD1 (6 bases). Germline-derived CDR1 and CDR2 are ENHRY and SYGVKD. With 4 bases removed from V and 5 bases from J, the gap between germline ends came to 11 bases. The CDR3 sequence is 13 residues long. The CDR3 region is CAISAGTSETQYF. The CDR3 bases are TGTGCCATCAGTGCCGGGACATCCGAGACCCAGTACTTC.

The CDR3 DNA follows: TGTGCCAGCAGCCGGGGTGGGGTCGGCGAAAAACTGTTTTTT. Protein: CASSRGGVGEKLFF. This chain uses TRBV7-6 with TRBJ1-4, with D uncertain. Germline-derived CDR1 and CDR2 are SGHVS and FNYEAQ. V gave up 5 bases and J gave up 8 bases, with 15 bases separating them. The CDR3 is 14 amino acids. The full variable domain, in which reference TRBV7-6 and TRBJ1-4 provide the parts outside the CDR3, is GAGVSQSPRYKVTKRGQDVALRCDPISGHVSLYWYRQALGQGPEFLTYFNYEAQQDKSGLPNDRFSAERPEGSISTLTIQRTEQRDSAMYRCASSRGGVGEKLFFGSGTQLSVL.

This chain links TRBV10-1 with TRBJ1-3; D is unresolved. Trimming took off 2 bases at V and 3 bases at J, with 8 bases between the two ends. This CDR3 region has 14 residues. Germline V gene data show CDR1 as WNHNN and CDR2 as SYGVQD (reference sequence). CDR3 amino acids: CASSEPLLGNTIYF. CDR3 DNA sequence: TGCGCCAGCAGTGAGCCCCTCCTTGGAAACACCATATATTTT.

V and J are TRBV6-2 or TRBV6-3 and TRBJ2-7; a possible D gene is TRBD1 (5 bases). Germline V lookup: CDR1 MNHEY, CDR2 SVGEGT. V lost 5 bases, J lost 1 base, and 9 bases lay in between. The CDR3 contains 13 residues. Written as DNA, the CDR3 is TGTGCCAGCAGTAATGCAGGGTCCTACGAGCAGTACTTC. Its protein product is CASSNAGSYEQYF.

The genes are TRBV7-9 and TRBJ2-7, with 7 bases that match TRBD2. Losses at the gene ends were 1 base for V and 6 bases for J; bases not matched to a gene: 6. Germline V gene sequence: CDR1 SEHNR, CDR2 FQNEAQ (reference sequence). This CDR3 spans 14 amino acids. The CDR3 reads CASSLDGGVREQYF. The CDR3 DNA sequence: TGTGCCAGCAGCTTAGATGGGGGGGTACGCGAGCAGTACTTC.

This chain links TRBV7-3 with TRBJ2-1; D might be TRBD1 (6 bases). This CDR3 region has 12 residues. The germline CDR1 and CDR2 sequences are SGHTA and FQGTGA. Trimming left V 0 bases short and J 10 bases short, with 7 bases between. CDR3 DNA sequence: TGTGCCAGCAGCTTAACGGGGACAGAGCAGTTCTTC. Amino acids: CASSLTGTEQFF.

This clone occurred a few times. Here the CDR3 reads CASSLGRSGTPPGHYEQYF. The DNA for the CDR3 is TGTGCCAGCAGCTTGGGCCGGAGCGGAACTCCACCAGGGCACTACGAGCAGTACTTC. This chain links TRBV7-9 with TRBJ2-7, with D perhaps assigned TRBD1 or TRBD2 (5 bases each). The CDR3 runs to 19 residues. Germline V CDR1 and CDR2: SEHNR, FQNEAQ (reference sequence). Trimming stripped 3 bases from V and 3 bases from J, with 27 bases between.